Below are 18 T cell receptor beta chains sequenced from a single sample in a study of spatial heterogeneity in lung cancer. Study observations and caveats: For expanded intratumoral alpha and beta TCRs, counts tracked tumor mutation counts.

Stated time point: sample taken at primary tumor resection. TCRdb fed the 5' RACE reads into MiXCR, producing one record per CDR3 protein. The data show about 16,000 distinct CDR3 sequences, 5.8% seen once. No antigen is known for these receptors. The sequencing used lung tumor tissue, collected at surgery. The receptors were sampled from a female donor with early-stage non-small cell lung cancer.

The sample holds many counts of this clonotype. The library was prepared for alpha chains; this beta chain is a stray read, so its frequency means little. The rearrangement uses TRBV20-1 and TRBJ1-5; no definite D call. Trimming left V 0 bases short and J 4 bases short, with 7 bases between. Germline CDR1 reads DFQATT; CDR2 reads SNEGSKA (reference sequence). CDR3 length: 13 amino acids. Here the CDR3 DNA reads TGCAGTGCTAGAGAGGGGAGGAATCAGCCCCAGCATTTT. Translated, it gives CSAREGRNQPQHF.

In this sample, this clonotype turned up a few times. The library was designed around alpha chains, so this beta chain is a stray read whose abundance carries little weight. The genes are TRBV20-1 and TRBJ2-1; the D gene could be TRBD1 or TRBD2 (5 bases each). V lost 5 bases and J lost 3, with 20 bases in between. The CDR3 contains 16 residues. Germline V CDR1 and CDR2: DFQATT, SNEGSKA (reference sequence). For the CDR3, the DNA is TGCAGTGCTGGCCCCGGGGCGAGTGCGGTCTACAATGAGCAGTTCTTC. Amino acid sequence: CSAGPGASAVYNEQFF.

There are many counts of this clonotype. Because the library targeted alpha chains, this beta chain is an off-target read whose size means little. The chain uses TRBV5-1 and TRBJ2-7; TRBD2 aligns across 7 bases. Germline CDR1 and CDR2: SGHRS and YFSETQ. V trimming: 0 bases; J trimming: 7 bases; junction bases outside the gene matches: 10. CDR3 length: 15 amino acids. The CDR3: CASSLELAAVSEQYF. The CDR3, as DNA: TGCGCCAGCAGCTTGGAGCTAGCGGCAGTCTCAGAGCAGTACTTC.

This clonotype occurred many times. Because the library targeted alpha chains, this beta chain is an off-target read whose size means little. The chain couples TRBV20-1 to TRBJ1-5, with D possibly matching TRBD1 (5 bases). Germline V lookup: CDR1 DFQATT, CDR2 SNEGSKA (reference sequence). The V gene lost 5 bases and the J gene lost 4 bases, with 12 bases spanning the gap. There are 13 residues in the CDR3. CDR3 residues: CSAPDRQNQPQHF. DNA for the CDR3: TGCAGTGCTCCAGATCGACAGAATCAGCCCCAGCATTTT.

This clonotype appeared many times. This beta chain is a stray sequence in a library constructed for alpha chains; its clone size is not meaningful. The rearrangement links TRBV27 to TRBJ1-5; the match to TRBD1 covers 8 bases. In germline, CDR1 is MNHEY, CDR2 SMNVEV (reference sequence). V dropped 3 bases and J dropped 5; count of bases not matched to a gene: 0. CDR3 length: 13 residues. The CDR3 DNA sequence: TGTGCCAGCAGTTTCAGGGGGCATCAGCCCCAGCATTTT. Residues: CASSFRGHQPQHF.

This clonotype was detected many times. Within a library made for alpha chains, this beta chain is off target, and its count is uninformative. The gene calls are TRBV29-1 and TRBJ2-6, with a weak D call TRBD1 (6 bases). Germline CDR1 SQVTM, CDR2 ANQGSEA. This CDR3 contains 16 residues. V gave up 6 bases and J gave up 0 bases, with 15 bases separating them. The CDR3 loop reads CSVSRDIDSGANVLTF. The DNA of the CDR3 is TGCAGCGTATCCCGGGACATCGACTCTGGGGCCAACGTCCTGACTTTC.

At least ten counts were recorded for this clonotype. Since the library was made to target alpha chains, this beta chain is a stray read and its abundance is not meaningful. This chain connects TRBV7-9 to TRBJ1-4; 9 nucleotides match TRBD1. Trimming removed 4 bases from V and 7 bases from J; junction bases left unmatched: 7. Germline V lookup: CDR1 SEHNR, CDR2 FQNEAQ (reference sequence). The CDR3 runs to 15 residues. The chain's CDR3 is CASSSGQGGVEKLFF. The DNA for the CDR3 is TGTGCCAGCAGCTCGGGACAGGGAGGTGTTGAAAAACTGTTTTTT.

This clonotype appeared many times. For a library built for alpha chains, this beta chain is a stray read; little rests on its size. For the CDR3, the DNA is TGCGCCAGCAGCCAAGTCCCCTTCATTACCGCGACAGGGGGCAATCAGCCCCAGCATTTT. It is translated as CASSQVPFITATGGNQPQHF. The rearrangement uses TRBV4-1 and TRBJ1-5; 8 nucleotides line up with TRBD1. The CDR3 consists of 20 residues. Germline V lookup: CDR1 MGHRA, CDR2 YSYEKL. Trimming cost V 1 base and J 2 bases; bases outside gene matches: 16.

This clonotype was seen repeatedly, ten times or more. Being off target in a library aimed at alpha chains, this beta chain has a size of little meaning. The chain is built from TRBV20-1 and TRBJ2-5; 9 bases are shared with TRBD2. After removal of 6 bases from V and 5 bases from J, the junction contained 7 bases not matched to a gene. Germline V CDR1 and CDR2: DFQATT, SNEGSKA (reference sequence). This CDR3 has 13 residues. The CDR3 coding sequence is TGCAGTGCCGAGGGACTAGCATCGGAGACCCAGTACTTC. Translation gives CSAEGLASETQYF.

Regarding this clonotype: Found in a library prepared for alpha chains, this beta chain is an off-target read, and its abundance has little meaning. The chain uses TRBV7-6 and TRBJ2-5; D unresolved. Germline V gene sequence: CDR1 SGHVS, CDR2 FNYEAQ. Trimming shortened V by 5 bases and J by 2 bases, and 12 bases separated the two germline ends. This CDR3 has 14 amino acids. CDR3 protein: CASSDWSEQETQYF. As DNA, the CDR3 is TGTGCCAGCAGCGATTGGTCGGAGCAAGAGACCCAGTACTTC. The whole variable domain, remainder taken from reference TRBV7-6 and TRBJ2-5, is GAGVSQSPRYKVTKRGQDVALRCDPISGHVSLYWYRQALGQGPEFLTYFNYEAQQDKSGLPNDRFSAERPEGSISTLTIQRTEQRDSAMYRCASSDWSEQETQYFGPGTRLLVL.

Within the sample, this clonotype is medium-sized. For a library built for alpha chains, this beta chain is a stray read; little rests on its size. The chain's CDR3 is CASSAGGEQFF. The CDR3, as DNA: TGTGCCAGCAGCGCAGGGGGTGAGCAGTTCTTC. The chain uses TRBV9 and TRBJ2-1, with 7 bases lining up with TRBD1. The CDR3 extends over 11 amino acids. Germline CDR1 reads SGDLS; CDR2 reads YYNGEE. V was pared by 3 bases and J by 9 bases, with 0 bases of the junction left unmatched.

This clonotype was seen repeatedly, ten times or more. This beta chain was picked up by a library intended for alpha chains and is off target, so its count carries little meaning. V gene TRBV20-1 combines with J gene TRBJ2-1; D is possibly TRBD1 (6 bases). Germline loops: CDR1 DFQATT, CDR2 SNEGSKA (reference sequence). The ends were cut back, 5 bases at V and 2 bases at J, with 16 bases in the middle. The CDR3 totals 15 residues. This chain's CDR3 is CSAEETGGAYNEQFF. CDR3 nucleotide sequence: TGCAGTGCTGAGGAGACAGGTGGGGCCTACAATGAGCAGTTCTTC.

Relative to its sample, this clonotype is medium-sized. Because the library targeted alpha chains, this beta chain is an off-target read whose size means little. The chain uses TRBV11-2 and TRBJ2-5; 12 bases align to TRBD2. The V gene end was trimmed by 1 base and the J gene end by 2 bases; junction bases not matched to a gene: 2. This CDR3 comprises 16 residues. Germline loops: CDR1 SGHAT, CDR2 FQNNGV. The CDR3 DNA is TGTGCCAGCAGCTTAGCTGGACTAGCGGGACAAGAGACCCAGTACTTC. It is translated as CASSLAGLAGQETQYF.

This clonotype occurred many times. Being off target in a library aimed at alpha chains, this beta chain has a size of little meaning. The chain couples TRBV5-1 to TRBJ2-7, with TRBD2 identical over 7 bases. The CDR3 sequence is 15 residues long. Germline V lookup: CDR1 SGHRS, CDR2 YFSETQ. V shed 3 bases and J 3 bases; nucleotides not matched to a gene: 9. The CDR3 here is CASSSASGPIYEQYF. Written as DNA, the CDR3 is TGCGCCAGCAGCTCCGCTAGCGGCCCGATCTACGAGCAGTACTTC. The entire variable domain, with the rest obtained from reference TRBV5-1 and TRBJ2-7, is as follows: KAGVTQTPRYLIKTRGQQVTLSCSPISGHRSVSWYQQTPGQGLQFLFEYFSETQRNKGNFPGRFSGRQFSNSRSEMNVSTLELGDSALYLCASSSASGPIYEQYFGPGTRLTVT.

This clonotype was observed at least ten times. Since the library was made to target alpha chains, this beta chain is a stray read and its abundance is not meaningful. The rearrangement uses TRBV7-9 and TRBJ1-1, with D unclear. Looked up from germline, CDR1 is SEHNR and CDR2 is FQNEAQ (reference sequence). The V and J ends lost 1 base and 7 bases respectively, with 4 bases between them. The CDR3 loop spans 11 amino acids. CDR3 protein: CASSLVNEAFF. DNA of the CDR3: TGTGCCAGCAGCTTAGTGAATGAAGCTTTCTTT.

Ten or more counts support this clonotype. This beta chain was picked up by a library intended for alpha chains and is off target, so its count carries little meaning. The chain couples TRBV29-1 to TRBJ1-1; D ambiguous. From germline, CDR1 is SQVTM and CDR2 ANQGSEA. CDR3 length equals 11 residues. The V and J ends lost 2 bases and 8 bases respectively, with 9 bases between them. The CDR3 spells CSVEPGREAFF. CDR3 DNA sequence: TGCAGCGTTGAACCCGGGCGGGAAGCTTTCTTT.

Many counts were recorded for this clonotype. This beta chain is an off-target read within a library intended for alpha chains, so its frequency means little. The V gene is TRBV25-1, the J gene TRBJ1-2; TRBD1 matches 7 bases. Per germline, CDR1 MGHDK and CDR2 SYGVNS. V dropped 5 bases and J dropped 5; count of bases not matched to a gene: 8. This CDR3 comprises 14 residues. CDR3 sequence (DNA): TGTGCCAGCAGTCCACCGGGACAGTGGTATGGCTACACCTTC. It is translated as CASSPPGQWYGYTF.

This clonotype has ten or more counts. This beta chain lies outside the target of a library built for alpha chains; its clone size means little. The rearrangement joins TRBV24-1 to TRBJ2-1; 9 nucleotides line up with TRBD1. The CDR3 consists of 15 residues. From germline, CDR1 is KGHDR and CDR2 SFDVKD. V trimming: 5 bases; J trimming: 8 bases; junction bases outside the gene matches: 9. The CDR3 sequence: CATSVGTGYKDEQFF. Here the CDR3 DNA reads TGTGCCACCAGTGTCGGGACAGGGTATAAGGATGAGCAGTTCTTC.